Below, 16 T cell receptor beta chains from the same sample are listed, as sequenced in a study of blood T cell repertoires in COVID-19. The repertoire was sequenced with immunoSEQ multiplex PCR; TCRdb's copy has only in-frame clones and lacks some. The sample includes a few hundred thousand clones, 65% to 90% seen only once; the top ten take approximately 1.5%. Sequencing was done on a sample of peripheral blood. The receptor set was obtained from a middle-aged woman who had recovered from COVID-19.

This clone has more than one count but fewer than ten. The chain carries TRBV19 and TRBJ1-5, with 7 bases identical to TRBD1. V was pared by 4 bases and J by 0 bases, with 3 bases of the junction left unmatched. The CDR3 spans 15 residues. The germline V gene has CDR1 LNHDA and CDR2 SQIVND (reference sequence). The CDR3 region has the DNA TGTGCCAGTAGTAGAAGACAGGGTAGCAATCAGCCCCAGCATTTT. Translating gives CASSRRQGSNQPQHF.

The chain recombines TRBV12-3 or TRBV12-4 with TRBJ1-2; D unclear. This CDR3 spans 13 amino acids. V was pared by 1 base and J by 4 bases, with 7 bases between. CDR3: CASSLGEFYGYTF. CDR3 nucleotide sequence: TGTGCCAGCAGTTTAGGGGAGTTCTATGGCTACACCTTC.

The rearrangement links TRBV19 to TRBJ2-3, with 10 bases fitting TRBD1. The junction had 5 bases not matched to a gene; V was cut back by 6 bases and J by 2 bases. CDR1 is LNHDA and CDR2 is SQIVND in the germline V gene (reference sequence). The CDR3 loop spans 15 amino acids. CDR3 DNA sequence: TGTGCCAGTAGCACGGGGACAGGGGACACAGATACGCAGTATTTT. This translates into CASSTGTGDTDTQYF.

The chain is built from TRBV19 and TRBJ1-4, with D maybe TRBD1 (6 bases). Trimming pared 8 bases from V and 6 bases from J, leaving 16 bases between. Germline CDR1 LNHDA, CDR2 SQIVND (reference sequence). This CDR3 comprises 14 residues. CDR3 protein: CASRQTGRDEKLFF. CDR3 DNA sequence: TGTGCCAGTCGACAAACAGGGAGGGATGAAAAACTGTTTTTT. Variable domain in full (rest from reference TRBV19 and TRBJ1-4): DGGITQSPKYLFRKEGQNVTLSCEQNLNHDAMYWYRQDPGQGLRLIYYSQIVNDFQKGDIAEGYSVSREKKESFPLTVTSAQKNPTAFYLCASRQTGRDEKLFFGSGTQLSVL.

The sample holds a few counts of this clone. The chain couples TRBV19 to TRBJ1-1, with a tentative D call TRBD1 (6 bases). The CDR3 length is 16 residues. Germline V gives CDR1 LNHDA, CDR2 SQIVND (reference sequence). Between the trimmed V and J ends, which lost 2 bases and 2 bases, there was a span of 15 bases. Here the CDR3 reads CASSIPRGAFNTEAFF. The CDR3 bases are TGTGCCAGTAGTATACCGCGGGGGGCGTTTAACACTGAAGCTTTCTTT. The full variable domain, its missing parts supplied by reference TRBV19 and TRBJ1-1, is DGGITQSPKYLFRKEGQNVTLSCEQNLNHDAMYWYRQDPGQGLRLIYYSQIVNDFQKGDIAEGYSVSREKKESFPLTVTSAQKNPTAFYLCASSIPRGAFNTEAFFGQGTRLTVV.

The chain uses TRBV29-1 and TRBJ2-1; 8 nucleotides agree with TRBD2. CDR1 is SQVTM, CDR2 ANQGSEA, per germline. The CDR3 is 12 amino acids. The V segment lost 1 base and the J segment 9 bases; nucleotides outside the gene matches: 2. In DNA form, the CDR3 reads TGCAGCGTTGAAGCGGGGGGGCTTGAGCAGTTCTTC. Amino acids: CSVEAGGLEQFF.

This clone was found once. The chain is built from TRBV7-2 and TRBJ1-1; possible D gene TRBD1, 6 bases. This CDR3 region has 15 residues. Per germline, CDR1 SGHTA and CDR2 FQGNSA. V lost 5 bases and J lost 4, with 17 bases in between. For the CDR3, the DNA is TGTGCCAGCAGCCAAACCCCAGGGGTTGTCACTGAAGCTTTCTTT. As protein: CASSQTPGVVTEAFF.

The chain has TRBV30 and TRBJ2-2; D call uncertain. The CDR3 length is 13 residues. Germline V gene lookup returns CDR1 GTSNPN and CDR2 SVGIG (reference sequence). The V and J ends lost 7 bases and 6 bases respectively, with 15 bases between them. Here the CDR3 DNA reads TGTGCCTCTTCGGAGCTGTGGTCCGGGGAGCTGTTTTTT. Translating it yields CASSELWSGELFF.

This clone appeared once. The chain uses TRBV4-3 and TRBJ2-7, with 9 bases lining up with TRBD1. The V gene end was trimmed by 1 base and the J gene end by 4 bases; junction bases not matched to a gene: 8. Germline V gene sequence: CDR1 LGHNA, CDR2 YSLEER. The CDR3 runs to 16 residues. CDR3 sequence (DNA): TGCGCCAGCAGCCAAGGTCGAACAGGGGGCTATTACGAGCAGTACTTC. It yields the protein CASSQGRTGGYYEQYF.

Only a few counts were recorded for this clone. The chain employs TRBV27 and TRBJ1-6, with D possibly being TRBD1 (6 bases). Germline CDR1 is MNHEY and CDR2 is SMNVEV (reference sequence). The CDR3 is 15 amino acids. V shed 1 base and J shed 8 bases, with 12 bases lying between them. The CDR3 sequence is CASSLLGGGHSPLHF. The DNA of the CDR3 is TGTGCCAGCAGTTTATTGGGAGGGGGACATTCACCCCTCCACTTT.

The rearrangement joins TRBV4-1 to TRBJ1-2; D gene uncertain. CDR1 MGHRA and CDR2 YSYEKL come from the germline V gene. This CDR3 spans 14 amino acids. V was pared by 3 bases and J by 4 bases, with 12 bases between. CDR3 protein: CASSQGRHGYGYTF. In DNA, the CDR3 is TGCGCCAGCAGCCAGGGCCGACATGGCTATGGCTACACCTTC.

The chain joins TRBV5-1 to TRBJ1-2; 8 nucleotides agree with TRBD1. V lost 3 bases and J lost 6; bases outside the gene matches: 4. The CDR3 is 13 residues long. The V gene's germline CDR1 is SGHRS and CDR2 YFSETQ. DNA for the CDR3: TGCGCCAGCAGCTCAGGGGGCGTGGATGGCTACACCTTC. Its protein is CASSSGGVDGYTF.

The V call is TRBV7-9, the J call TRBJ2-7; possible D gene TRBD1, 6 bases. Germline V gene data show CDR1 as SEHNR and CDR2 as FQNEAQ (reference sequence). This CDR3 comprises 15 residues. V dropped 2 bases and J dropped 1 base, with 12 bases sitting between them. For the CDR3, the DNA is TGTGCCAGCAGCTTAAGTGGGGGCAAGTCCTACGAGCAGTACTTC. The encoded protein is CASSLSGGKSYEQYF.

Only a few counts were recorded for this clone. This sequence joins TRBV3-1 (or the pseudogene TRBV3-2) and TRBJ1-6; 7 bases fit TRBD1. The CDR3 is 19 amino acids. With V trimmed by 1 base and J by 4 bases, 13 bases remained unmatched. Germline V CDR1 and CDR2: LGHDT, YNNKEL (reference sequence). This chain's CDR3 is CASSQADRDLLEYNSPLHF. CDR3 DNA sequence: TGTGCCAGCAGCCAAGCCGACAGGGATCTCCTCGAGTATAATTCACCCCTCCACTTT.

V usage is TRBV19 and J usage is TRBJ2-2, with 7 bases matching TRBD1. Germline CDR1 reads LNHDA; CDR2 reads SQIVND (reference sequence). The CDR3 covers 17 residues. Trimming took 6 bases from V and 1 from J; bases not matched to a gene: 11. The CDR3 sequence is CASRPQGVGLNTGELFF. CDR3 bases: TGTGCCAGTAGACCTCAGGGGGTAGGGCTGAACACCGGGGAGCTGTTTTTT.

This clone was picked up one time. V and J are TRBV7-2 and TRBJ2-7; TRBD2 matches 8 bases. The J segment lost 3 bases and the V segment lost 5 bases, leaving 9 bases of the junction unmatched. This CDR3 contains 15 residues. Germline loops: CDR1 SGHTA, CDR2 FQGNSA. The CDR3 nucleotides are TGTGCCAGCAGCAATTACGGGGGGGCGATCTACGAGCAGTACTTC. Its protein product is CASSNYGGAIYEQYF.